This T cell receptor beta chain was observed in a study of graft-versus-host responses after intestinal transplantation. Study as a whole: Recipients uniformly received anti-thymocyte globulin induction, followed by tacrolimus and steroids for roughly 3 years.

Comments on this clone: Its antigen remains unknown.

Trimming cost V 0 bases and J 7 bases, with 14 bases left between them. CDR3 size: 15 residues. Germline V lookup: CDR1 SGDLS, CDR2 YYNGEE. Repertoires were generated with immunoSEQ multiplex PCR, while TCRdb's copy carries only in-frame clones and drops some. The profile shows 70,000 to 95,000 clones, 85% to 95% of them singletons. The study, taken as a whole, reports: When patients had graft-donor T cell macrochimerism, their allografts held high graft-versus-host to host-versus-graft clonal ratios. There was an association between peak levels of circulating GvH clones and early post-transplant HvG declines.

The sequencing here drew on unstimulated CD8+ T cells sorted from spleen or lymph node cells, taken before transplant. The source of this sequence is a human donor who was the organ donor for an intestinal transplant. The genes are TRBV9 and TRBJ2-1; possibly TRBD2 for D (7 bases). The CDR3 here is CASSVAGGGGNEQFF. CDR3 in DNA: TGTGCCAGCAGCGTAGCGGGGGGCGGGGGAAATGAGCAGTTCTTC.